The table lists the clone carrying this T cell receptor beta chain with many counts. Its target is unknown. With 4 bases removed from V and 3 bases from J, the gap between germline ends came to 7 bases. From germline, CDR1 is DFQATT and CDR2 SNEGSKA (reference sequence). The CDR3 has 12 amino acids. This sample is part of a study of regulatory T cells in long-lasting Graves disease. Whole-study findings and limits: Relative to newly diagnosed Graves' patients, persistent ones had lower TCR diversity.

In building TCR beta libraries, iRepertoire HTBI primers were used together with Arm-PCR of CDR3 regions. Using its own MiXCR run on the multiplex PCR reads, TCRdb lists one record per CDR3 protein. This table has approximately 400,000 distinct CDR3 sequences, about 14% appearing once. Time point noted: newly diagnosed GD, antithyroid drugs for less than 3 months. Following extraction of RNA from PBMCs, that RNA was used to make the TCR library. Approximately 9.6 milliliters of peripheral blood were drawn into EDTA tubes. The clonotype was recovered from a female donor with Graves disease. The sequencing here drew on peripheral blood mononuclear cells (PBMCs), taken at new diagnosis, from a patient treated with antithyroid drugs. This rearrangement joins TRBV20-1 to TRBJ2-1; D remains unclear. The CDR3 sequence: CSATGHYNEQFF. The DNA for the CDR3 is TGCAGTGCTACTGGGCACTACAATGAGCAGTTCTTC.